The subject of this entry is one T cell receptor beta chain. The antigen is unknown. CDR3 length: 13 amino acids. Deletions cut 8 bases from V and 0 bases from J, with 10 bases between. Germline V gives CDR1 SNHLY, CDR2 FYNNEI. It was into CD45RA+ naive and CD45RA-negative memory subsets that the CD4+ cells were split. This specimen comes from a study of shared clonotypes between healthy human individuals. The wider study: In total, the donors were two women and a few men aged 18 to 49.

The table came from immunoSEQ multiplex PCR; TCRdb's copy has only in-frame clones and leaves some out. The data show some 1.4 million clones, approximately 97% seen once. Overall study findings and caveats: Around 4.9% of naive CD4 clonotypes were shared across four donors.

The specimen sequenced was naive CD4+ T cells sorted from blood. Sample subset: CD45RA+ positively selected. The TCR was taken from a man aged 30-40 years in good health. This rearrangement joins TRBV2 to TRBJ1-1, with D uncertain. CDR3 bases: TGTGCCAGCCGTGCGCAGATGAACACTGAAGCTTTCTTT. Translating gives CASRAQMNTEAFF.